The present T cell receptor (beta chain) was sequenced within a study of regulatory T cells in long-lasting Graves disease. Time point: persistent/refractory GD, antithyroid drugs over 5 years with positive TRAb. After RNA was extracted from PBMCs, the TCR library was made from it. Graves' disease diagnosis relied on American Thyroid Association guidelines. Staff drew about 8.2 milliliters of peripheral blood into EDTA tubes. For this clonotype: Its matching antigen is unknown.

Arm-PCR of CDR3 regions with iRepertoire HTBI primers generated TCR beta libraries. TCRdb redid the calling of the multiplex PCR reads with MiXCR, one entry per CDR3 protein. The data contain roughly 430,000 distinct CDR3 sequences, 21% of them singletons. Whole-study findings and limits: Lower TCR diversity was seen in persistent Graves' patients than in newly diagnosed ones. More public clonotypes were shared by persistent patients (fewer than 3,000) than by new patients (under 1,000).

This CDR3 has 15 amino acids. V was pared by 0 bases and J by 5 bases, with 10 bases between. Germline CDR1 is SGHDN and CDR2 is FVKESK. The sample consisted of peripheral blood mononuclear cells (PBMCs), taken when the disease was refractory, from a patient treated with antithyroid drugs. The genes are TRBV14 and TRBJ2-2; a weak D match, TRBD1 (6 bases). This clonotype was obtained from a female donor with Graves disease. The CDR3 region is CASSQDRGITGELFF. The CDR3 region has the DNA TGTGCCAGCAGCCAAGACAGGGGAATTACCGGGGAGCTGTTTTTT.